This TCR beta chain was documented in a study of blood T cell repertoires in COVID-19. Study at large: Donors in the United States, Italy and Spain gave samples during acute or convalescent COVID-19. T cells, B-cell-depleted T cells, or PBMCs supplied cDNA or gDNA.

As handled by the study authors: Researchers report that nucleated cell counts were estimated from reference gene primer amplification. Method: immunoSEQ multiplex PCR; TCRdb's copy keeps in-frame clones and lacks some. For V, J and clone size, that table is used; D and trimming come from the DNA. This table holds tens of thousands of clones, around 90% found once. There are 15 residues in the CDR3. Losses at the gene ends were 9 bases for V and 9 bases for J; bases not matched to a gene: 13. The sequence was collected from a human donor in a cohort sampled during active COVID-19. The chain has TRBV23-1 and TRBJ1-6; TRBD1 matches 8 bases. Being an ORF, TRBV23-1 has a function that is uncertain. Sequenced: peripheral blood. The CDR3 DNA sequence: TGCGCCAGGATACTCCCGGGACAGGTATCTTCACCCCTCCACTTT. Encoded protein: CARILPGQVSSPLHF.